These T cell receptor beta chains were read from a single sample in a study of T cell changes during pregnancy in multiple sclerosis. Sequencing was performed with immunoSEQ multiplex PCR; in TCRdb, only in-frame clones are kept and a portion is missing. The table lists around 72,000 clones, roughly nine tenths of them singletons. The material was peripheral blood, obtained in the second trimester of pregnancy. All receptors come from a female donor in good health, enrolled as a control in a pregnancy study. Both conserved end residues are part of each CDR3. Each record gives: J gene, D gene, V gene, clone size, CDR3 DNA, CDR3 protein. D genes are given only for firm matches. Where a row states a size, it is once, few, many or the class of an expanded clone; other rows omit it.

>TRBJ1-2|.|TRBV20-1|.
TGCAGTGCTCGACAGGTAAAAGGCTACACCTTC
CSARQVKGYTF
>TRBJ2-1|TRBD2|TRBV27|.
TGTGCCAGCAGTTCGCGGACTAGCGGGGGGGCCACCCACAATGAGCAGTTCTTC
CASSSRTSGGATHNEQFF
>TRBJ1-1|.|TRBV20-1|.
TGCAGTGCTAGGGAGTATGAAGCTTTCTTT
CSAREYEAFF
>TRBJ2-3|TRBD2|TRBV6-4|.
TGTGCCAGCAGCCGACTAGCGGGGGGGCAGGATACGCAGTATTTT
CASSRLAGGQDTQYF
>TRBJ1-1|.|TRBV6-5|.
TGTGCCAGCAGCCACTCTTCCCCGAGGGACACTGAAGCTTTCTTT
CASSHSSPRDTEAFF
>TRBJ2-5|.|TRBV7-7|.
TGTGCTAGCAGCTTATCGGCTAGCGTGGGTAGCCAGTACTTC
CASSLSASVGSQYF
>TRBJ2-3|TRBD2|TRBV9|.
TGTGCCAGCAGCGTAGTAAGCGGGGGGGCCACAGATACGCAGTATTTT
CASSVVSGGATDTQYF
>TRBJ2-2|.|TRBV4-1|.
TGCGCCAGCAGCCAAGAATGGGCAGGGGCCGGGGAGCTGTTTTTT
CASSQEWAGAGELFF
>TRBJ1-2|TRBD1|TRBV9|.
TGTGCCAGCAGCTTCGCCGGGACAGGGGGCGGCTATGGCTACACCTTC
CASSFAGTGGGYGYTF
>TRBJ1-2|.|TRBV7-2|.
TGTGCCAGCAGCCCAATGAGGAACTATGGCTACACCTTC
CASSPMRNYGYTF
>TRBJ1-5|.|TRBV2|.
TGTGCCAGCACCTCGTCCGCGGGCGGGCAGCCCCAGCATTTT
CASTSSAGGQPQHF
>TRBJ1-1|.|TRBV18|.
TGTGCCAGCTCACCAAGGGGGACGGCAGTAGGGAACACTGAAGCTTTCTTT
CASSPRGTAVGNTEAFF
>TRBJ2-3|.|TRBV4-3|.
TGCGCCAGCAGCCAAGGCTTGGGGCAAAACACAGATACGCAGTATTTT
CASSQGLGQNTDTQYF
>TRBJ1-1|.|TRBV9|.
TGTGCCAGCAGTTTGGGGAGCCCCACTGAAGCTTTCTTT
CASSLGSPTEAFF
>TRBJ1-6|TRBD1|TRBV4-2|.
TGTGCCAGCAGCCGACTACCCAGGGACAGGGGATTTGGAGGCTCACCCCTCCACTTT
CASSRLPRDRGFGGSPLHF
>TRBJ2-1|TRBD1|TRBV14|few
TGTGCCAGCAGCCAAATGACAGGGTTTGACAATGAGCAGTTCTTC
CASSQMTGFDNEQFF